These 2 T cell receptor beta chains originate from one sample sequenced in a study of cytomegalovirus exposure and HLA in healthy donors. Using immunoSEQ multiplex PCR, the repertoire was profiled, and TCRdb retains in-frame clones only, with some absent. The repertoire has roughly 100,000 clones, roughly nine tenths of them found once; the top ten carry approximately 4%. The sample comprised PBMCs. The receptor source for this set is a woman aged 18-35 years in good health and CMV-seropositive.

The CDR3 DNA reads TGTGCCAGCAGTGCCGAAGCGGGGGGCTACAATGAGCAGTTCTTC. Amino acid sequence: CASSAEAGGYNEQFF. V and J are TRBV6-4 and TRBJ2-1, with 9 bases aligning to TRBD2. V lost 4 bases and J lost 3; bases outside the gene matches: 4. The CDR3 has 15 residues. Germline CDR1 MRHNA, CDR2 SNTAGT.

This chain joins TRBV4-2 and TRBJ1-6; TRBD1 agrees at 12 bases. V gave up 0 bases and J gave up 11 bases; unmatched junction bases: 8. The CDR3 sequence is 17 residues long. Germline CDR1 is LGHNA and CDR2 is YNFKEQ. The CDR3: CASSQDFGDRGRPPLHF. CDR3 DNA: TGTGCCAGCAGCCAAGATTTTGGGGACAGGGGGCGACCACCCCTCCACTTT.